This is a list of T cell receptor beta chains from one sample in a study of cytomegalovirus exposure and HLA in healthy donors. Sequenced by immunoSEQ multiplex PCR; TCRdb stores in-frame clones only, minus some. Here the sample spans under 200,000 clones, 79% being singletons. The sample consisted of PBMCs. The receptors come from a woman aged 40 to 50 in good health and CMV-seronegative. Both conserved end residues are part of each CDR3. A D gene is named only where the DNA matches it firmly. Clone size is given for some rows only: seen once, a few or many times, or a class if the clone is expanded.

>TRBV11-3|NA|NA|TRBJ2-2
CASSRRGGTAANTGELFF
TGTGCCAGCAGCCGCCGGGGGGGGACAGCTGCGAACACCGGGGAGCTGTTTTTT
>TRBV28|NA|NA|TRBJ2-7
CASSFPGAGGYEQYF
TGTGCCAGCAGTTTCCCAGGTGCGGGCGGCTACGAGCAGTACTTC
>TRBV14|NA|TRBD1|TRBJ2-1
CASSQGDRGTEQFF
TGTGCCAGCAGCCAAGGGGACAGGGGAACTGAGCAGTTCTTC
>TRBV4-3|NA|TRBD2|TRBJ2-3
CAASGASSMDTQYF
TGCGCCGCCAGCGGGGCTAGCAGTATGGATACGCAGTATTTT
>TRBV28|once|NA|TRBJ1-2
CASSLRRDYGYTF
TGTGCCAGCAGTTTACGTCGTGACTATGGCTACACCTTC
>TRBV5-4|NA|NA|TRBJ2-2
CASSLGRVSGTGELFF
TGTGCCAGCAGCTTGGGGAGGGTATCGGGCACCGGGGAGCTGTTTTTT
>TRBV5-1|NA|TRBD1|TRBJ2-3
CASSLRDSPSTDTQYF
TGCGCCAGCAGCTTAAGGGACAGTCCCAGCACAGATACGCAGTATTTT
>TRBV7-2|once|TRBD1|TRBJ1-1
CASSLVGGGPPNTEAFF
TGTGCCAGCAGCTTAGTCGGAGGGGGCCCACCTAACACTGAAGCTTTCTTT
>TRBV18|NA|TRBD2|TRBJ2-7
CASSPTGTTYEQYF
TGTGCCAGCTCACCAACCGGGACTACCTACGAGCAGTACTTC
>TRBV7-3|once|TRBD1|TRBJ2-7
CASSLLGQGEQYF
TGTGCCAGCAGCCTGCTAGGACAGGGGGAGCAGTACTTC
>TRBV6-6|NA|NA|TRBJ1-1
CASAPTASFAEAFF
TGTGCCAGCGCTCCGACAGCATCCTTCGCTGAAGCTTTCTTT
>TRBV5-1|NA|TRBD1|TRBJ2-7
CASSPRTGTSYEQYF
TGCGCCAGCAGCCCCCGGACAGGGACTTCGTACGAGCAGTACTTC
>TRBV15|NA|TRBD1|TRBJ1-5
CATSPRDSHNQPQHF
TGTGCCACCAGTCCCCGGGACAGCCACAATCAGCCCCAGCATTTT
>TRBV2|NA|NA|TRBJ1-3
CASSVSPQDSSGNTIYF
TGTGCCAGCAGTGTATCCCCCCAGGACAGCTCTGGAAACACCATATATTTT
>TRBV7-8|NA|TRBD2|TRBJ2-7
CASSRGLAETSYEQYF
TGTGCCAGCAGCAGGGGACTAGCGGAGACCTCCTACGAGCAGTACTTC
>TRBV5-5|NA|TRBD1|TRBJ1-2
CASSPGQNYGYTF
TGTGCCAGCAGCCCGGGACAGAACTATGGCTACACCTTC
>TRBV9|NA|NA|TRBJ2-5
CASSVGLGGQIVDQETQYF
TGTGCCAGCAGCGTAGGTTTGGGGGGACAGATAGTCGATCAAGAGACCCAGTACTTC
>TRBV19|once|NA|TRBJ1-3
CASSPGEAGNTIYF
TGTGCCAGTAGTCCGGGGGAGGCTGGAAACACCATATATTTT
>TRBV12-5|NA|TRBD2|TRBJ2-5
CASGSTAGTSGVLREETQYF
TGTGCTAGTGGTTCAACAGCCGGGACTAGCGGGGTTCTGAGGGAAGAGACCCAGTACTTC
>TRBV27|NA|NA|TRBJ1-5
CARRDGLCNQPQHF
TGTGCCAGACGGGACGGACTATGCAATCAGCCCCAGCATTTT
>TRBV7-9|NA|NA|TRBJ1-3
CSSSHSINSGNTIYF
TGTTCCAGCAGCCATTCTATCAACTCTGGAAACACCATATATTTT
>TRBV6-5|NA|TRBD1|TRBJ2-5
CASSLSTGGETQYF
TGTGCCAGCAGCCTATCGACAGGGGGCGAGACCCAGTACTTC
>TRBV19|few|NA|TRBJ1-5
CASSLQGSNQPQHF
TGTGCCAGTAGTCTACAGGGAAGCAATCAGCCCCAGCATTTT
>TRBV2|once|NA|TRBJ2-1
CASSDSQVGIRQFF
TGTGCCAGCAGCGACTCCCAGGTCGGGATACGGCAGTTCTTC
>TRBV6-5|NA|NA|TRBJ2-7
CASSKQGIGEQYF
TGTGCCAGCAGTAAACAGGGTATTGGCGAGCAGTACTTC
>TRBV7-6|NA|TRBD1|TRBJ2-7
CASSLSTGTGFYEQYF
TGTGCCAGCAGCTTATCGACCGGGACAGGGTTCTACGAGCAGTACTTC
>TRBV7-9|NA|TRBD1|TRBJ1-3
CSSSRGQAPDTIYF
TGTTCCAGCAGCCGTGGACAGGCCCCCGACACCATATATTTT
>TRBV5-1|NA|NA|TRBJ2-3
CASSLGTTDTQYF
TGCGCCAGCAGCTTGGGGACAACAGATACGCAGTATTTT
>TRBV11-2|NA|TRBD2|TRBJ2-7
CASERAGVYEQYF
TGTGCCAGCGAGAGAGCGGGAGTGTACGAGCAGTACTTC
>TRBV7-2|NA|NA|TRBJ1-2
CASSLAGGRARGYTF
TGTGCCAGCAGCTTAGCTGGGGGGAGGGCACGAGGCTACACCTTC
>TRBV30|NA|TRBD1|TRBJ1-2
CAWTSGTVYGYTF
TGTGCCTGGACCTCCGGGACAGTCTATGGCTACACCTTC
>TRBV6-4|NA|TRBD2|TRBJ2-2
CASSLTSGSNTGELFF
TGTGCCAGCAGTCTGACTAGCGGGTCGAACACCGGGGAGCTGTTTTTT
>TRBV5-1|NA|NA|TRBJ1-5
CASSLVPGTGQPQHF
TGCGCCAGCAGCTTGGTCCCCGGTACGGGGCAGCCCCAGCATTTT
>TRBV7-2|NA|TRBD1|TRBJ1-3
CASSYRGSGNTIYF
TGTGCCAGCAGCTACAGGGGATCTGGAAACACCATATATTTT
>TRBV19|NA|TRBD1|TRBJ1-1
CASISGKATGDTEAFF
TGTGCCAGTATCAGCGGAAAAGCAACAGGGGACACTGAAGCTTTCTTT
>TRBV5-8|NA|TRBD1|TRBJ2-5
CASSVTGSEQETQYF
TGTGCCAGCAGCGTGACAGGGTCCGAACAAGAGACCCAGTACTTC
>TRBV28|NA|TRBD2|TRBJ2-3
CASSFLAGGGTQYF
TGTGCCAGCAGCTTCTTAGCGGGAGGGGGTACGCAGTATTTT